The clone carrying this T cell receptor beta chain was seen ten or more times. Its antigen is unknown. The CDR3 has 15 residues. Germline trimming cut 3 bases from V and 0 bases from J; bases unmatched to any gene: 4. Germline V CDR1 and CDR2: MNHNS, SASEGT. Regions amplified from RNA transcripts were the TCR beta CDR3 regions. A first-round RT-PCR of the TCR CDR3 used the HTBI primer set. From the multiplex PCR reads, TCRdb called clonotypes with MiXCR, one entry per CDR3 protein. The sample has 450,000 to 650,000 distinct CDR3 sequences; more than 13% are singletons. This sample is drawn from a study of T cells in Graves' hyperthyroidism and ophthalmopathy. Overall study findings and caveats: The majority of expanded thyroid clonotypes above 0.001 also appeared in blood.

The cohort's ophthalmopathy patients, a group with duration under 3 months, had a Clinical Activity Score of at least 3 and a NOSPECS grade of at least 4. In making diagnoses, clinical symptoms, serum thyroxine and TRAb, thyroid ultrasound and orbital computed tomography were all used. PBMCs were obtained from 7.5 to 10 ml fresh peripheral blood. The TCR originated in a young woman with Graves' ophthalmopathy. Sequenced material: blood. The rearrangement links TRBV6-1 to TRBJ1-1; 7 nucleotides agree with TRBD1. CDR3 region: CASSETGTVNTEAFF. In nucleotides, the CDR3 is TGTGCCAGCAGTGAGACCGGGACAGTGAACACTGAAGCTTTCTTT.